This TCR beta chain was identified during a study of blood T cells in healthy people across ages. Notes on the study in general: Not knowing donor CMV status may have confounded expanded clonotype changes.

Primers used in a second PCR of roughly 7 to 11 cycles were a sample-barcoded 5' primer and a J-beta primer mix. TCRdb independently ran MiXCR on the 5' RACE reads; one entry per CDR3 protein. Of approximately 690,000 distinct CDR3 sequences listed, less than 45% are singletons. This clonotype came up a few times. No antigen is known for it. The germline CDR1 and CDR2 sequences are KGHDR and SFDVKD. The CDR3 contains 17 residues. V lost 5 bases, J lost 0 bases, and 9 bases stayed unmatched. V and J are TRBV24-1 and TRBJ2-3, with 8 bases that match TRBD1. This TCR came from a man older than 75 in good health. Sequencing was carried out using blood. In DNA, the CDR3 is TGTGCCACCAGTGGTTTCGCCCGGGACAGGAGCACAGATACGCAGTATTTT. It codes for CATSGFARDRSTDTQYF.